This entry lists 26 T cell receptor beta chains sequenced from one sample in a study of multiple sclerosis patients with progressive multifocal leukoencephalopathy. TCRdb's table, derived via immunoSEQ multiplex PCR, lists solely in-frame clones and lacks some. Among some 30,000 clones listed, under 90% were seen once. Time point specified: five to six months of natalizumab therapy. The material was PBMCs, obtained from a patient treated with natalizumab. Receptors originate from a human donor with multiple sclerosis.

The chain joins TRBV5-5 to TRBJ1-1; unclear D gene. CDR3 size: 14 residues. V lost 0 bases and J 4 bases, leaving 10 bases between the germline ends. Per the germline V gene, CDR1 is SGHKS and CDR2 is YYEKEE (reference sequence). This CDR3 is CASSLAGTATEAFF. CDR3 nucleotide sequence: TGTGCCAGCAGCTTGGCCGGCACGGCCACTGAAGCTTTCTTT.

The rearrangement joins TRBV7-3 to TRBJ2-7, with 8 nucleotides matching TRBD2. The junction had 3 bases not matched to a gene; V was cut back by 4 bases and J by 1 base. The CDR3 length is 14 residues. The germline V gene has CDR1 SGHTA and CDR2 FQGTGA. CDR3 bases: TGTGCCAGCAGCTCGGGAGGGTCTTCCTACGAGCAGTACTTC. Translated, it gives CASSSGGSSYEQYF. The whole variable domain, filled in from reference TRBV7-3 and TRBJ2-7, reads GAGVSQTPSNKVTEKGKYVELRCDPISGHTALYWYRQSLGQGPEFLIYFQGTGAADDSGLPNDRFFAVRPEGSVSTLKIQRTERGDSAVYLCASSSGGSSYEQYFGPGTRLTVT.

V usage is TRBV9 and J usage is TRBJ2-1; 12 positions match TRBD2. From germline, CDR1 is SGDLS and CDR2 YYNGEE. Germline trimming cut 1 base from V and 8 bases from J; bases unmatched to any gene: 13. The CDR3 totals 18 residues. The CDR3 reads CASSVFSGLAGRKDEQFF. In DNA form, the CDR3 reads TGTGCCAGCAGCGTATTCAGCGGACTAGCGGGAAGGAAGGATGAGCAGTTCTTC.

This rearrangement joins TRBV21-1 to TRBJ1-5. TRBV21-1 is a listed pseudogene. The CDR3 has 17 amino acids. CDR3 region: CASRREIATWHHQPQHF. As DNA, the CDR3 is TGTGCCAGCAGGAGAGAGATAGCTACTTGGCATCATCAGCCCCAGCATTTT.

The chain couples TRBV6-1 to TRBJ2-7; D not resolved. CDR3 size: 16 residues. The ends were cut back, 2 bases at V and 3 bases at J, with 17 bases in the middle. CDR1 is MNHNS and CDR2 is SASEGT in the germline V gene. The CDR3 DNA reads as TGTGCCAGCAGTGAATTTGGGCTAATTGAGAACTACGAGCAGTACTTC. This gives the protein CASSEFGLIENYEQYF.

The chain links TRBV29-1 to TRBJ2-1, with TRBD2 as a possible D gene (6 bases). Germline V gene data show CDR1 as SQVTM and CDR2 as ANQGSEA. The V end lost 7 bases, the J end lost 10 bases, and 11 bases lay between the germline ends. The CDR3 has 10 amino acids. The CDR3 nucleotides are TGCAGCGGAGGGACTGGGGAGCAGTTCTTC. This encodes CSGGTGEQFF.

V is TRBV9 and J is TRBJ2-7; D uncertain. Trimming removed 3 bases from V and 2 bases from J, with 12 bases in between. CDR3 length: 14 residues. Germline CDR1 SGDLS, CDR2 YYNGEE. The CDR3 here is CASSALKSPYEQYF. For the CDR3, the DNA is TGTGCCAGCAGCGCCCTCAAATCCCCCTACGAGCAGTACTTC.

The rearrangement links TRBV5-1 to TRBJ1-1; D possibly corresponds to TRBD1 (5 bases). The V gene lost 3 bases and the J gene lost 10 bases, with 13 bases spanning the gap. CDR3 length: 12 residues. Germline CDR1 and CDR2: SGHRS and YFSETQ. The CDR3 bases are TGCGCCAGCAGCTCGGGGACGGGAGTAGCTTTCTTT. Its protein is CASSSGTGVAFF.

Remarks on this clone: Other DNA sequences within the sample encode an identical CDR3. V is TRBV7-2 and J is TRBJ2-7; no firm D call. The CDR3 spans 14 residues. Germline V gene lookup returns CDR1 SGHTA and CDR2 FQGNSA. The V end was cut by 1 base, the J end by 0 bases, with 7 bases between. DNA of the CDR3: TGTGCCAGCAGCTTAGACCCAAGCTCCTACGAGCAGTACTTC. Translated: CASSLDPSSYEQYF.

This rearrangement joins TRBV7-9 to TRBJ2-3, with D unresolved. The V gene's germline CDR1 is SEHNR and CDR2 FQNEAQ (reference sequence). The V gene lost 6 bases and the J gene lost 2 bases, with 6 bases spanning the gap. CDR3 length: 12 amino acids. In DNA form, the CDR3 reads TGTGCCAGCAGACCTGACACAGATACGCAGTATTTT. Translated: CASRPDTDTQYF.

The J gene is TRBJ2-3, the V gene TRBV27; 7 bases fit TRBD2. CDR3 length: 15 amino acids. V lost 2 bases, J lost 2 bases, and 4 bases stayed unmatched. In germline, CDR1 is MNHEY, CDR2 SMNVEV (reference sequence). CDR3 amino acids: CASSLDSGFTDTQYF. The CDR3 DNA reads as TGTGCCAGCAGTTTAGATAGCGGGTTCACAGATACGCAGTATTTT.

The table lists this clone with a count of one. V gene TRBV2 combines with J gene TRBJ2-1; D unresolved. Germline CDR1 is SNHLY and CDR2 is FYNNEI. This CDR3 contains 10 residues. V was pared by 10 bases and J by 7 bases, with 8 bases between. DNA of the CDR3: TGTGCCACCGTAGTGAATGAGCAGTTCTTC. This gives the protein CATVVNEQFF.

The chain links TRBV6-5 to TRBJ2-3; D not certain. Germline V gene lookup returns CDR1 MNHEY and CDR2 SVGAGI. This CDR3 spans 11 amino acids. Trimming took off 3 bases at V and 8 bases at J, with 6 bases between the two ends. CDR3 residues: CASSYLGTQYF. In nucleotides, the CDR3 is TGTGCCAGCAGTTATCTGGGTACGCAGTATTTT.

The chain links TRBV27 to TRBJ2-2, with D possibly TRBD1 on 7 matching bases. Germline CDR1 reads MNHEY; CDR2 reads SMNVEV (reference sequence). The CDR3 consists of 17 residues. With 2 bases removed from V and 1 base from J, the gap between germline ends came to 14 bases. As DNA, the CDR3 is TGTGCCAGCAGTTTAGCGGGACAGATAGGGAACACCGGGGAGCTGTTTTTT. Translation gives CASSLAGQIGNTGELFF.

This chain uses TRBV18 with TRBJ2-1; tentative D call: TRBD2 (5 bases). The CDR3 covers 17 residues. Germline loops: CDR1 KGHSH, CDR2 LQKENI. V lost 2 bases and J lost 5, with 19 bases in between. The CDR3 loop is CASSPAWARDRHNEQFF. The DNA of the CDR3 is TGTGCCAGCTCACCAGCCTGGGCGAGGGATCGCCACAATGAGCAGTTCTTC.

Concerning this clone: Additional DNA sequences in this sample encode the identical CDR3. The V call is TRBV7-8, the J call TRBJ2-7; 8 bases are a match to TRBD2. Germline V CDR1 and CDR2: SGHVS, FQNEAQ. The CDR3 has 15 residues. The V gene end was trimmed by 1 base and the J gene end by 2 bases; junction bases not matched to a gene: 4. In DNA, the CDR3 is TGTGCCAGCAGCTTAGGTCCGGGAGGGCCCTACGAGCAGTACTTC. Its translation is CASSLGPGGPYEQYF. Supplemented by reference TRBV7-8 and TRBJ2-7, the full variable domain reads GAGVSQSPRYKVAKRGQDVALRCDPISGHVSLFWYQQALGQGPEFLTYFQNEAQLDKSGLPSDRFFAERPEGSVSTLKIQRTQQEDSAVYLCASSLGPGGPYEQYFGPGTRLTVT.

This chain connects TRBV19 to TRBJ1-1; tentatively, D is TRBD1 (5 bases). This CDR3 contains 15 residues. CDR1 and CDR2 from the germline V gene are LNHDA and SQIVND (reference sequence). Trimming shortened V by 3 bases and J by 3 bases, and 14 bases separated the two germline ends. In DNA, the CDR3 is TGTGCCAGTAGTATGGGGACTCTGGGGGACACTGAAGCTTTCTTT. This sequence encodes CASSMGTLGDTEAFF.

The V and J genes are TRBV7-3 and TRBJ2-1; 8 nucleotides align to TRBD2. Germline lookup yields CDR1 SGHTA and CDR2 FQGTGA. The CDR3 has 16 amino acids. The junction had 9 bases not matched to a gene; V was cut back by 5 bases and J by 3 bases. CDR3 coding DNA: TGTGCCAGCAGCCCTCTGGGTAGCGGGAACTACAATGAGCAGTTCTTC. Its protein product is CASSPLGSGNYNEQFF.

The rearrangement joins TRBV7-2 to TRBJ2-3; TRBD2 aligns across 11 bases. Germline V CDR1 and CDR2: SGHTA, FQGNSA. After removal of 5 bases from V and 0 bases from J, the junction contained 13 bases not matched to a gene. The CDR3 is 19 residues long. The CDR3 coding sequence is TGTGCCAGCAGCCCCTCACTAGCGGGAGTTGAACGTAGCACAGATACGCAGTATTTT. Translation: CASSPSLAGVERSTDTQYF.

This clone was found once. V and J are TRBV20-1 and TRBJ1-1; TRBD1 is a possible D gene (5 bases). CDR1 is DFQATT, CDR2 SNEGSKA, per germline (reference sequence). Trimming shortened V by 3 bases and J by 12 bases, and 14 bases separated the two germline ends. The CDR3 has 11 residues. The CDR3 DNA reads TGCAGTGCTAGGGGAGGGACGGGGACTTTCTTT. This sequence encodes CSARGGTGTFF.

Here the CDR3 reads CASSLSSFGVSYEQYF. DNA of the CDR3: TGTGCCAGCAGCTTATCCTCGTTCGGGGTATCCTACGAGCAGTACTTC. The V gene is TRBV7-2, the J gene TRBJ2-7, with D perhaps matching TRBD2 (5 bases). Germline V gives CDR1 SGHTA, CDR2 FQGNSA. V lost 2 bases, J lost 1 base, and 15 bases lay in between. The CDR3 consists of 16 residues.

The chain carries TRBV19 and TRBJ2-3; the match to TRBD2 covers 10 bases. Trimming at V came to 8 bases and at J to 2 bases, leaving 13 bases not matched to a gene. The germline V gene has CDR1 LNHDA and CDR2 SQIVND (reference sequence). This CDR3 has 17 residues. CDR3 protein: CASPGTSGTGDTDTQYF. The DNA for the CDR3 is TGTGCCAGTCCTGGCACTAGCGGGACGGGGGACACAGATACGCAGTATTTT.

This rearrangement joins TRBV5-1 to TRBJ2-3; the match to TRBD2 covers 8 bases. With V trimmed by 0 bases and J by 2 bases, 5 bases remained unmatched. The germline V gene has CDR1 SGHRS and CDR2 YFSETQ. The CDR3 has 16 residues. CDR3 DNA: TGCGCCAGCAGCTTGGGTCCGGGAGGGATCACAGATACGCAGTATTTT. This encodes CASSLGPGGITDTQYF.

The V gene is TRBV7-9, the J gene TRBJ1-1; weak D call: TRBD1 (5 bases). The CDR3 is made up of 14 amino acids. Germline V gives CDR1 SEHNR, CDR2 FQNEAQ (reference sequence). V shed 6 bases and J shed 5 bases, with 16 bases lying between them. CDR3 residues: CASSRQGSPTEAFF. CDR3 nucleotide sequence: TGTGCCAGCAGTCGTCAGGGATCCCCAACTGAAGCTTTCTTT. The full variable domain, rest sourced from reference TRBV7-9 and TRBJ1-1, is DTGVSQNPRHKITKRGQNVTFRCDPISEHNRLYWYRQTLGQGPEFLTYFQNEAQLEKSRLLSDRFSAERPKGSFSTLEIQRTEQGDSAMYLCASSRQGSPTEAFFGQGTRLTVV.

A remark on this clone: This specimen includes other DNA sequences encoding the same CDR3. J is TRBJ1-1 and V is TRBV28; D gene uncertain. V was trimmed by 8 bases and J by 3 bases, leaving 16 bases between them. The CDR3 runs to 14 residues. CDR1 is MDHEN and CDR2 is SYDVKM in the germline V gene. The DNA of the CDR3 is TGTGCCAGCTGCAATCCGGGCGGGTACACTGAAGCTTTCTTT. Amino acid sequence: CASCNPGGYTEAFF.

The J gene is TRBJ1-1, the V gene TRBV11-3; D is unclear. With 1 base removed from V and 1 base from J, the gap between germline ends came to 4 bases. Germline V gene lookup returns CDR1 SGHNT and CDR2 YENEEA. The CDR3 is 13 residues long. CDR3 protein: CASSLAPNTEAFF. CDR3 in DNA: TGTGCCAGCAGCTTAGCACCGAACACTGAAGCTTTCTTT.